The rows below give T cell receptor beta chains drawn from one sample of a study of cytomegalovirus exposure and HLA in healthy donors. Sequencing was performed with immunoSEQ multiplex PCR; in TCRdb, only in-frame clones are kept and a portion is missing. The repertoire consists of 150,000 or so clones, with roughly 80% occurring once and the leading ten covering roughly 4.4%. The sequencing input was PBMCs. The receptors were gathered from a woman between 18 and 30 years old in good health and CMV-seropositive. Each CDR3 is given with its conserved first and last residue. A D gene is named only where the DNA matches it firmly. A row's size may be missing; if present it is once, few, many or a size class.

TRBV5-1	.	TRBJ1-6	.	TGCGCCAGCAGCTTGGACAGAGTTGCTAATTCACCCCTCCACTTT	CASSLDRVANSPLHF
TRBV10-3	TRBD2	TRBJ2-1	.	TGTGCCTCCTGTCCTAGCGGGGGGGAGCAGTTCTTC	CASCPSGGEQFF
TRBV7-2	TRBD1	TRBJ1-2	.	TGTGCCAGCCTCCGGGACAGTCGGCAAAATGGCTACACCTTC	CASLRDSRQNGYTF
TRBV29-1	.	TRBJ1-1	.	TGCAGCGTTGGGTTGCTTGTTGAGGGCACTGAAGCTTTCTTT	CSVGLLVEGTEAFF
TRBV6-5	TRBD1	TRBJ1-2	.	TGTGCCAGCAGTGGACAGGGGGGAGGCTACACCTTC	CASSGQGGGYTF
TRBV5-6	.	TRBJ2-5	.	TGTGCCAGCACTCAGGGCGGGGAAGAGACCCAGTACTTC	CASTQGGEETQYF
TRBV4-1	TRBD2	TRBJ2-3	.	TGCGCCAGCAGCCAAGATCGGGATAGCGGGGTCACAGATACGCAGTATTTT	CASSQDRDSGVTDTQYF
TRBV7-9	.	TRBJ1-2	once	TGTGCCAGCAGCCGGAGGACGGACGCATATGGCTACACCTTC	CASSRRTDAYGYTF
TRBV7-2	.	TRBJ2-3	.	TGTGCCAGCAGCTTTGAGGCCGCGGCGCAGTATTTT	CASSFEAAAQYF
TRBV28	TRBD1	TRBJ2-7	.	TGTGCCAGCAGTTTAGGCCCCGGGACAGTGACCTCCTACGAGCAGTACTTC	CASSLGPGTVTSYEQYF
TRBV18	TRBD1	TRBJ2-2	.	TGTGCCAGCTCATCGGTCACAGGGGACACCGGGGAGCTGTTTTTT	CASSSVTGDTGELFF
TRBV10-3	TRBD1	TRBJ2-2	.	TGTGCCGCCTCCCTACAGGGGTCCGGGGAGCTGTTTTTT	CAASLQGSGELFF
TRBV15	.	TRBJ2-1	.	TGTGCCACCAGCAGAGTGGCAGGCATCCTCAGCTCCTACAATGAGCAGTTCTTC	CATSRVAGILSSYNEQFF
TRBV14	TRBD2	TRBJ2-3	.	TGTGCCAGCAGCCAAGATGTGCCAGCGGGGGGCACAGATACGCAGTATTTT	CASSQDVPAGGTDTQYF
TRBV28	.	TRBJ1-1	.	TGTGCCAGCAGTTTAGGGGGCAGAGATTGGACTGAAGCTTTCTTT	CASSLGGRDWTEAFF
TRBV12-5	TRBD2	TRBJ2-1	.	TGTGCTAGTGGTTGGGGACTAGACAATGAGCAGTTCTTC	CASGWGLDNEQFF
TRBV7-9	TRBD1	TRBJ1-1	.	TGTGCCAGCCAGTCGACAGGGCGGGAAACTGAAGCTTTCTTT	CASQSTGRETEAFF
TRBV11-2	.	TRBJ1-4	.	TGTGCCAGCAGCTGGGCCCCTTTGGATGAAAAACTGTTTTTT	CASSWAPLDEKLFF
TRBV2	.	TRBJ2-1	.	TGTGCCAGCAGTGACAGGGGAGCCCTCAATGAGCAGTTCTTC	CASSDRGALNEQFF
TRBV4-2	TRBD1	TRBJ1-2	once	TGTGCCAGCAGCCAACAGACAGGGGTCTATGGCTACACCTTC	CASSQQTGVYGYTF
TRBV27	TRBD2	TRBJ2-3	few	TGTGCCAGCAGGACTAAGAAGCTAGCGGGTTCAGATACGCAGTATTTT	CASRTKKLAGSDTQYF
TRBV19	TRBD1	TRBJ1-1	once	TGTGCCAGTGTTGTGGGCAGGGGGCGAAACACTGAAGCTTTCTTT	CASVVGRGRNTEAFF
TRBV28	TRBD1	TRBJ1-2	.	TGTGCCAGCAGGCAGGGGGTTGCTAACTATGGCTACACCTTC	CASRQGVANYGYTF
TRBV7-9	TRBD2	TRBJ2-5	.	TGTGCCAGCGGGAGCGGGGGGGCTTTAGAGACCCAGTACTTC	CASGSGGALETQYF
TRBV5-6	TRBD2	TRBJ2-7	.	TGTGCCAGCAGCTCTAGCGGGGGTTATTCCTACGAGCAGTACTTC	CASSSSGGYSYEQYF
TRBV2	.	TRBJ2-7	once	TGTGCCAGCATGAGAGGCTACGAGCAGTACTTC	CASMRGYEQYF
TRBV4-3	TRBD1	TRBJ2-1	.	TGCGCCAGCAGCCATCCCGGGACAGCTTACAATGAGCAGTTCTTC	CASSHPGTAYNEQFF
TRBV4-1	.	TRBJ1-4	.	TGCGCCAGCAGCCTAGCGGGTCTTAATGAAAAACTGTTTTTT	CASSLAGLNEKLFF
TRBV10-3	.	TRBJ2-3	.	TGTGCCATCAGTGAACCCCATTGGTCAGACACAGATACGCAGTATTTT	CAISEPHWSDTDTQYF
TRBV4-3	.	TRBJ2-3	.	TGCGCCAGCAGCCACCCCCTGGGGCGGGGGCGCACAGATACGCAGTATTTT	CASSHPLGRGRTDTQYF
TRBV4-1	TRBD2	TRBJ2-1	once	TGCGCCAGCAGCCGGGGACTAGCGGGGGGCCACCGAAGCGATGAGCAGTTCTTC	CASSRGLAGGHRSDEQFF
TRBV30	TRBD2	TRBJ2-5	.	TGTGCCTGGAGCGTCTCTAGCGGGGGGCCTCCGGGGGAGACCCAGTACTTC	CAWSVSSGGPPGETQYF
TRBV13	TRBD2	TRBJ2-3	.	TGTGCCAGCAGCTTTGCTAGCGGGGGGGCTTATACGCAGTATTTT	CASSFASGGAYTQYF
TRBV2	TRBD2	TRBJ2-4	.	TGTGCCAGCAGGGCCGGGACAGCGGGGGGAAACATTCAGTACTTC	CASRAGTAGGNIQYF
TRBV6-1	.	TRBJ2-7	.	TGTGCCAGCCCCCCTCCGGCCCCGGGGGCCTACGAGCAGTACTTC	CASPPPAPGAYEQYF
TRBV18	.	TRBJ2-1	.	TGTGCCAGCTCACCCCTAGTAGGTTCGGGCAATGAGCAGTTCTTC	CASSPLVGSGNEQFF
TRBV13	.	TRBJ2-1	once	TGTGCCAGCAGCTTGGCCCAGGGTCCCAATGAGCAGTTCTTC	CASSLAQGPNEQFF
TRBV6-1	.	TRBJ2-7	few	TGTGCCAGCAGTATCCAATTTTCCTACGAGCAGTACTTC	CASSIQFSYEQYF
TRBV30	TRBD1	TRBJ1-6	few	TGTGCCTGGATACAGGGGGCAGGGAATTCACCCCTCCACTTT	CAWIQGAGNSPLHF
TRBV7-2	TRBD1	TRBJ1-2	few	TGTGCCAGCAGCTTAGCCCTAGGGACAGCGCTCGGTACCTTC	CASSLALGTALGTF
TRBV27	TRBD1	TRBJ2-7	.	TGTGCCAGCAGTTCCGCCGGGACAGGGTTCTACGAGCAGTACTTC	CASSSAGTGFYEQYF
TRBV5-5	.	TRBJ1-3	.	TGTGCCAGCACCTTGAGGAGCTCTGGAAACACCATATATTTT	CASTLRSSGNTIYF
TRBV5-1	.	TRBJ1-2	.	TGCGCCAGCAGCTTGGGGTTGGGGAGATTTGGACATGGCTACACCTTC	CASSLGLGRFGHGYTF
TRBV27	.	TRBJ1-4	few	TGTGCCAGCAGTTTAAGCGGACAGTCTAATGAAAAACTGTTTTTT	CASSLSGQSNEKLFF
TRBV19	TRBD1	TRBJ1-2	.	TGTGCCAGTACCTGGGACAGCGGCGGCTACACCTTC	CASTWDSGGYTF
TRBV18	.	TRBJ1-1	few	TGTGCCAGCTCCCCGGGGTTAGGGATGAACACTGAAGCTTTCTTT	CASSPGLGMNTEAFF
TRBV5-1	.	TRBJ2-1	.	TGCGCCAGCAGCTCGGCGACCGAGGGTGAGCAGTTCTTC	CASSSATEGEQFF
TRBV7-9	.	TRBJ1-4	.	TGTGCCAGCAGCCGGTCTGAAAAACTGTTTTTT	CASSRSEKLFF